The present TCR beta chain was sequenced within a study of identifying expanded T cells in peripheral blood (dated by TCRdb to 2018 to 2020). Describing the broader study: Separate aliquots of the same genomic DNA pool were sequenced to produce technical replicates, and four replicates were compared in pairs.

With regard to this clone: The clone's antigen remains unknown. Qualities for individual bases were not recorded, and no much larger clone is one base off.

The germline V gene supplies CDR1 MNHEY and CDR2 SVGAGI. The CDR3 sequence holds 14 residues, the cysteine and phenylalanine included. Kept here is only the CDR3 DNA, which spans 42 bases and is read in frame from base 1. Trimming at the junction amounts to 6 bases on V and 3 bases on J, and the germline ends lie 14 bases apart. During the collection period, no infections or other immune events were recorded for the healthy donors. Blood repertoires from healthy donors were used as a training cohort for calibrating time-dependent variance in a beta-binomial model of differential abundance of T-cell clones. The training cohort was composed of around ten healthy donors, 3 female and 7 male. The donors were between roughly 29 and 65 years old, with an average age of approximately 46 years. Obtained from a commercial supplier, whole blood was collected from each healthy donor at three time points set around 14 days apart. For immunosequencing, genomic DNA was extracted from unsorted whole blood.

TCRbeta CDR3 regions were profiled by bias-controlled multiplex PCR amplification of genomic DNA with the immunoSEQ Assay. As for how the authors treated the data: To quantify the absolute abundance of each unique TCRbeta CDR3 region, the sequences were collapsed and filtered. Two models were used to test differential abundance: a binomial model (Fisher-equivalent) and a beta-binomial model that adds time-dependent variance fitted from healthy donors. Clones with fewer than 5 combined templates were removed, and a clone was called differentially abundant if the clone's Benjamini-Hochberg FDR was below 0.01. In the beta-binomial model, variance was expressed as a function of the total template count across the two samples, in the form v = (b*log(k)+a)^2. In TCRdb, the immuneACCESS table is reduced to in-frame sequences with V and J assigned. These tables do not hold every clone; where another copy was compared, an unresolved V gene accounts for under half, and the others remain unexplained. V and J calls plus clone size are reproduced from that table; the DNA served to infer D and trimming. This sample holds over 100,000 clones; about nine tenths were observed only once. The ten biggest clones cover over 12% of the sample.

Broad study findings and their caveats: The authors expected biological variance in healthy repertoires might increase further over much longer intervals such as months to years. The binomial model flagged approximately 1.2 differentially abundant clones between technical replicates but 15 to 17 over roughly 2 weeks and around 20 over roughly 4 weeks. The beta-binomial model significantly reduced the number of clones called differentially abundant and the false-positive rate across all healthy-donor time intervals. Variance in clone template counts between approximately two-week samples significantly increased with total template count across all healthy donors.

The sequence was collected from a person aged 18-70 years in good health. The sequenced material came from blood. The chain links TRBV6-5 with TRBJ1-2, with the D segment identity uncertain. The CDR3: CASRSRGIDYGYTF. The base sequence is TGTGCCAGCAGAAGCCGAGGAATCGACTATGGCTACACCTTC.